Each of the 17 T cell receptor beta chains below was sequenced from the same sample in a study of early stage breast cancer tumors. Clones were read by immunoSEQ multiplex PCR, and TCRdb kept only the in-frame ones, dropping some. The data contain tens of thousands of clones, around 85% of them singletons. Sequenced material: blood. These receptors originate from a person aged 55 to 69 with breast cancer.

V gene TRBV27 combines with J gene TRBJ1-2; tentative D call: TRBD1 (6 bases). V lost 4 bases and J lost 4, with 16 bases in between. Germline V gene data show CDR1 as MNHEY and CDR2 as SMNVEV (reference sequence). The CDR3 contains 15 residues. Here the CDR3 DNA reads TGTGCCAGCAGTTCACAGGGTATCCCTACCTATGGCTACACCTTC. It codes for CASSSQGIPTYGYTF.

J is TRBJ2-7 and V is TRBV11-2, with TRBD1 as a possible D gene (5 bases). The V gene's germline CDR1 is SGHAT and CDR2 FQNNGV. The CDR3 is made up of 12 amino acids. Trimming shortened V by 2 bases and J by 7 bases, and 9 bases separated the two germline ends. CDR3 sequence: CASSLSRGEQYF. CDR3 in DNA: TGTGCCAGCAGCTTAAGTAGGGGTGAGCAGTACTTC.

V and J are TRBV30 and TRBJ2-7; 10 bases fit TRBD2. The germline V gene has CDR1 GTSNPN and CDR2 SVGIG (reference sequence). The V and J ends lost 4 bases and 0 bases, in that order; junction bases with no gene match: 9. The CDR3 extends over 16 amino acids. CDR3: CAWNLAGALSSYEQYF. CDR3 sequence (DNA): TGTGCCTGGAATCTAGCGGGGGCCCTGAGCTCCTACGAGCAGTACTTC.

The genes are TRBV5-1 and TRBJ1-1; the D is unclear. Germline V gene sequence: CDR1 SGHRS, CDR2 YFSETQ. V was shortened by 7 bases and J by 1 base, with 14 bases between the two germline ends. This CDR3 has 14 amino acids. The CDR3 reads CASCVGASNTEAFF. For the CDR3, the DNA is TGCGCCAGCTGCGTAGGAGCATCGAACACTGAAGCTTTCTTT.

The chain couples TRBV5-4 to TRBJ2-2, with D unresolved. This CDR3 has 13 residues. Trimming cost V 0 bases and J 5 bases, with 5 bases left between them. Germline CDR1 is SGHNT and CDR2 is YYREEE (reference sequence). CDR3 region: CASSLVGTGELFF. The CDR3 region has the DNA TGTGCCAGCAGCTTGGTAGGAACCGGGGAGCTGTTTTTT. The full variable domain, with the rest looked up from reference TRBV5-4 and TRBJ2-2, is ETGVTQSPTHLIKTRGQQVTLRCSSQSGHNTVSWYQQALGQGPQFIFQYYREEENGRGNFPPRFSGLQFPNYSSELNVNALELDDSALYLCASSLVGTGELFFGEGSRLTVL.

The chain couples TRBV29-1 to TRBJ2-3; possibly TRBD2 for D (5 bases). The V gene's germline CDR1 is SQVTM and CDR2 ANQGSEA. The length of the CDR3 is 13 residues. Trimming left V 3 bases short and J 6 bases short, with 13 bases between. The CDR3 DNA sequence: TGCAGCGTTGAGGTGGGAGTTGGGGATACGCAGTATTTT. Translation: CSVEVGVGDTQYF.

The rearrangement uses TRBV27 and TRBJ2-5; TRBD2 might be the D (6 bases). This CDR3 region has 17 residues. Germline lookup yields CDR1 MNHEY and CDR2 SMNVEV (reference sequence). Between the trimmed V and J ends, which lost 4 bases and 4 bases, there was a span of 22 bases. The DNA of the CDR3 is TGTGCCAGCAGTTCGCCCCGAGGGCGGGGAGGAGGAGAGACCCAGTACTTC. Encoded protein: CASSSPRGRGGGETQYF.

The CDR3 region is CASSQGIGETQYF. The CDR3, as DNA: TGTGCCAGCAGCCAGGGAATTGGGGAGACCCAGTACTTC. The chain uses TRBV7-9 and TRBJ2-5; the D gene is possibly TRBD1 (5 bases). The CDR3 extends over 13 amino acids. The germline gives CDR1 SEHNR, CDR2 FQNEAQ (reference sequence). The ends were cut back, 5 bases at V and 5 bases at J, with 12 bases in the middle.

The V and J genes are TRBV30 and TRBJ1-4, with unresolved D. V was pared by 8 bases and J by 0 bases, with 25 bases between. The CDR3 has 18 residues. Germline CDR1 reads GTSNPN; CDR2 reads SVGIG (reference sequence). The CDR3 DNA reads as TGTGCCGGCACCCGACCTTCACGGAAACCGCCAACTAATGAAAAACTGTTTTTT. Its translation: CAGTRPSRKPPTNEKLFF.

The rearrangement joins TRBV5-4 to TRBJ2-4; D might be TRBD1 (5 bases). Between the trimmed V and J ends, which lost 0 bases and 2 bases, there was a span of 12 bases. Per germline, CDR1 SGHNT and CDR2 YYREEE (reference sequence). This CDR3 has 16 residues. The CDR3 loop reads CASSLEDSGTKNIQYF. The CDR3 DNA sequence: TGTGCCAGCAGCTTGGAAGACAGTGGGACCAAAAACATTCAGTACTTC.

The table lists this clone with a count of one. This rearrangement joins TRBV7-2 to TRBJ1-2, with TRBD1 matching over 8 bases. The trim removed 0 bases at V and 8 bases at J, leaving 8 bases unmatched. Germline assignment: CDR1 SGHTA and CDR2 FQGNSA. CDR3 length equals 15 residues. CDR3 amino acids: CASSLALQTGGGYTF. The DNA of the CDR3 is TGTGCCAGCAGCTTAGCCCTACAAACAGGGGGAGGCTACACCTTC.

V and J are TRBV10-3 and TRBJ2-7; either TRBD1 or TRBD2 may fit D (5 bases each). This CDR3 contains 14 residues. V was clipped by 4 bases and J by 3 bases, with 13 bases between them. Looked up from germline, CDR1 is ENHRY and CDR2 is SYGVKD. The CDR3 DNA reads TGTGCCATCAGTGCCGGGACGTCCCTCTACGAGCAGTACTTC. Translating it yields CAISAGTSLYEQYF.

This chain uses TRBV6-6 with TRBJ1-1, with unresolved D. Germline V gene data show CDR1 as MNHNY and CDR2 as SVGAGI (reference sequence). The CDR3 covers 12 residues. V shed 6 bases and J shed 5 bases, with 10 bases lying between them. The CDR3 region is CASSLDGTEAFF. In DNA, the CDR3 is TGTGCCAGCAGCCTGGATGGGACTGAAGCTTTCTTT.

The V call is TRBV7-2, the J call TRBJ2-3, with D perhaps TRBD2 (5 bases). From germline, CDR1 is SGHTA and CDR2 FQGNSA. V was clipped by 3 bases and J by 8 bases, with 12 bases between them. The CDR3 consists of 13 residues. CDR3 in amino acids: CASSFLPEGTQYF. The CDR3, as DNA: TGTGCCAGCAGCTTTCTCCCCGAGGGTACGCAGTATTTT.

The chain joins TRBV28 to TRBJ1-2; D may be TRBD1 (6 bases). Germline-derived CDR1 and CDR2 are MDHEN and SYDVKM. This CDR3 contains 15 residues. V was trimmed by 6 bases and J by 6 bases, leaving 20 bases between them. DNA of the CDR3: TGTGCCAGCAGGAGCGGGGGCGCCGAGTGGGATGGCTACACCTTC. It encodes CASRSGGAEWDGYTF.

The CDR3 is CASESVNTEAFF. The CDR3 DNA follows: TGTGCCAGCGAATCAGTAAACACTGAAGCTTTCTTT. V and J are TRBV28 and TRBJ1-1, with D uncertain. V shed 8 bases and J shed 2 bases, with 9 bases lying between them. The CDR3 has 12 residues. Looked up from germline, CDR1 is MDHEN and CDR2 is SYDVKM.

The chain couples TRBV10-3 to TRBJ2-7, with D possibly called TRBD1 or TRBD2 (5 bases each). The CDR3 has 15 residues. CDR1 is ENHRY and CDR2 is SYGVKD in the germline V gene. V was cut by 3 bases and J by 2 bases, with 14 bases left in between. The CDR3 DNA follows: TGTGCCATCAGTGAAATGTGGGACGCCGCCTACGAGCAGTACTTC. Its translation is CAISEMWDAAYEQYF.